A single sample gave rise to the 21 T cell receptor beta chains below, sequenced in a study of identical twins. MiXCR was run by TCRdb on the 5' RACE reads, yielding one entry per CDR3 protein. The table lists 1.5 million to 2 million distinct CDR3 sequences, roughly a third of them singletons. The sequenced sample consisted of cord blood. The origin of the receptors is a newborn girl in good health.

This clonotype has a handful of counts. The chain uses TRBV20-1 and TRBJ2-1, with TRBD2 identical over 9 bases. The length of the CDR3 is 17 residues. V lost 5 bases, J lost 0 bases, and 11 bases stayed unmatched. Per the germline V gene, CDR1 is DFQATT and CDR2 is SNEGSKA (reference sequence). CDR3 nucleotide sequence: TGCAGTGCTCGGGGCCTAGCGGGGAGACCCTCCTACAATGAGCAGTTCTTC. This encodes CSARGLAGRPSYNEQFF.

The chain uses TRBV6-5 and TRBJ1-1, with 10 bases matching TRBD1. The germline V gene has CDR1 MNHEY and CDR2 SVGAGI. Losses at the gene ends were 6 bases for V and 2 bases for J; bases not matched to a gene: 6. This CDR3 contains 15 residues. CDR3 nucleotides: TGTGCCAGCAGCTGGGACAGGGGAATAAACACTGAAGCTTTCTTT. As protein: CASSWDRGINTEAFF.

This chain uses TRBV12-3 or TRBV12-4 with TRBJ2-3; a possible D gene is TRBD1 (5 bases). This CDR3 spans 17 amino acids. V dropped 6 bases and J dropped 3 bases, with 22 bases sitting between them. CDR3 sequence: CASSPPLPGWRTDTQYF. For the CDR3, the DNA is TGTGCCAGCAGCCCCCCTCTCCCAGGGTGGCGGACAGATACGCAGTATTTT.

V and J are TRBV24-1 and TRBJ2-1, with 9 bases aligning to TRBD2. V lost 6 bases and J lost 2; bases outside the gene matches: 4. From germline, CDR1 is KGHDR and CDR2 SFDVKD. This CDR3 region has 15 residues. The CDR3: CATSRPSGTYNEQFF. The CDR3, as DNA: TGTGCCACCAGTCGTCCTAGCGGGACCTACAATGAGCAGTTCTTC.

This rearrangement joins TRBV12-3 or TRBV12-4 to TRBJ1-1, with D uncertain. The ends were cut back, 3 bases at V and 1 base at J, with 12 bases in the middle. CDR3 length: 15 residues. The CDR3 loop reads CASSLRVTQNTEAFF. CDR3 DNA sequence: TGTGCCAGCAGTTTGCGAGTGACACAGAACACTGAAGCTTTCTTT.

This clonotype was counted a few times. This chain connects TRBV6-1 to TRBJ2-3; TRBD2 agrees at 12 bases. The CDR3 covers 14 residues. Losses at the gene ends were 8 bases for V and 4 bases for J; bases not matched to a gene: 4. Germline CDR1 is MNHNS and CDR2 is SASEGT. This chain's CDR3 is CASGLAGSPDTQYF. CDR3 DNA: TGTGCCAGCGGACTAGCGGGGTCCCCAGATACGCAGTATTTT.

The chain employs TRBV6-5 and TRBJ2-2; D gene ambiguous. V was shortened by 2 bases and J by 4 bases, with 8 bases between the two germline ends. CDR1 is MNHEY and CDR2 is SVGAGI in the germline V gene. The CDR3 is made up of 14 amino acids. CDR3 sequence: CASSYIPSTGELFF. CDR3 nucleotide sequence: TGTGCCAGCAGTTACATCCCGAGCACCGGGGAGCTGTTTTTT.

Many counts were recorded for this clonotype. Here the CDR3 reads CASSQDVIYGYTF. CDR3 sequence (DNA): TGTGCCAGCAGCCAAGACGTTATCTATGGCTACACCTTC. The chain uses TRBV4-2 and TRBJ1-2; D not resolved. CDR1 is LGHNA and CDR2 is YNFKEQ in the germline V gene. The V end lost 0 bases, the J end lost 4 bases, and 6 bases lay between the germline ends. The length of the CDR3 is 13 residues.

The chain carries TRBV28 and TRBJ1-2; D gene unclear. The CDR3 totals 18 residues. Trimming took off 5 bases at V and 1 base at J, with 23 bases between the two ends. The V gene's germline CDR1 is MDHEN and CDR2 SYDVKM. In DNA form, the CDR3 reads TGTGCCAGCAGTCCCCAGACGGGCGCGAGGGAAAGTAACTATGGCTACACCTTC. Translating gives CASSPQTGARESNYGYTF.

This chain joins TRBV20-1 and TRBJ2-1, with 12 positions matching TRBD2. CDR3 length: 13 amino acids. V lost 5 bases and J lost 7; bases outside the gene matches: 3. Germline-derived CDR1 and CDR2 are DFQATT and SNEGSKA (reference sequence). In nucleotides, the CDR3 is TGCAGTGCTGCTAGCGGGGGGGCAAATGAGCAGTTCTTC. Protein product: CSAASGGANEQFF.

The chain couples TRBV4-1 to TRBJ2-5, with D unresolved. Germline V lookup: CDR1 MGHRA, CDR2 YSYEKL. CDR3 size: 14 residues. V gave up 1 base and J gave up 11 bases, with 17 bases separating them. Here the CDR3 reads CASSQGSVLGVQYF. The CDR3 nucleotides read TGCGCCAGCAGCCAAGGATCGGTATTAGGAGTGCAGTACTTC.

This clonotype was seen at least ten times. CDR3 bases: TGTGCCAGCAGTTTACGCCGACTAGCGGCCACAGATACGCAGTATTTT. As protein: CASSLRRLAATDTQYF. This chain links TRBV27 with TRBJ2-3, with TRBD2 matching 9 bases. V shed 2 bases, J shed 2 bases, and the junction held 5 bases outside the gene matches. Germline CDR1 is MNHEY and CDR2 is SMNVEV (reference sequence). The length of the CDR3 is 16 residues.

The chain links TRBV11-2 to TRBJ1-1; a weak D match, TRBD1 (5 bases). This CDR3 is 16 amino acids long. V was trimmed by 1 base and J by 1 base, leaving 13 bases between them. The germline V gene has CDR1 SGHAT and CDR2 FQNNGV. Written as DNA, the CDR3 is TGTGCCAGCAGCTTAGTTCGGGCAGGGAGGAACACTGAAGCTTTCTTT. Translated, it gives CASSLVRAGRNTEAFF.

Notes on this clonotype: An end of the junction differs from the germline gene, which may be a read error. The chain couples TRBV20-1 to TRBJ1-5; D not certain. The germline CDR1 and CDR2 sequences are DFQATT and SNEGSKA (reference sequence). The CDR3 extends over 10 amino acids. This CDR3 reads CGAPDQPQHF. In DNA, the CDR3 is TGCGGTGCTCCGGATCAGCCCCAGCATTTT.

This chain links TRBV6-5 with TRBJ2-7; tentatively, D is TRBD1 (6 bases). V gave up 7 bases and J gave up 5 bases, with 18 bases separating them. CDR1 and CDR2 from the germline V gene are MNHEY and SVGAGI. The CDR3 is 14 amino acids. CDR3 DNA sequence: TGTGCCAGCAACCAACAGGGACGGTGGAACGAGCAGTACTTC. Translation gives CASNQQGRWNEQYF.

Here the CDR3 reads CASSQINGPQETQYF. CDR3 DNA sequence: TGTGCCAGCAGCCAAATCAACGGCCCTCAAGAGACCCAGTACTTC. V and J are TRBV14 and TRBJ2-5; no definite D call. Germline V CDR1 and CDR2: SGHDN, FVKESK. This CDR3 comprises 15 residues. V was cut by 2 bases and J by 2 bases, with 12 bases left in between.

This clonotype has only a few counts. V gene TRBV30 combines with J gene TRBJ2-7; D not resolved. V was trimmed by 5 bases and J by 2 bases, leaving 7 bases between them. This CDR3 has 11 amino acids. Germline V gene sequence: CDR1 GTSNPN, CDR2 SVGIG (reference sequence). The CDR3 spells CAWEVAYEQYF. The DNA of the CDR3 is TGTGCCTGGGAGGTGGCCTACGAGCAGTACTTC. Complete variable domain (other parts from reference TRBV30 and TRBJ2-7): SQTIHQWPATLVQPVGSPLSLECTVEGTSNPNLYWYRQAAGRGLQLLFYSVGIGQISSEVPQNLSASRPQDRQFILSSKKLLLSDSGFYLCAWEVAYEQYFGPGTRLTVT.

The chain employs TRBV27 and TRBJ1-5; TRBD1 agrees at 9 bases. Germline V gene lookup returns CDR1 MNHEY and CDR2 SMNVEV (reference sequence). The CDR3 spans 15 residues. CDR3 DNA: TGTGCAACAGACGTAACCGGGACAGGGCATCAGCCCCAGCATTTT. It is translated as CATDVTGTGHQPQHF.

J is TRBJ1-2 and V is TRBV20-1; no definite D call. Germline loops: CDR1 DFQATT, CDR2 SNEGSKA (reference sequence). The CDR3 runs 12 residues. V lost 5 bases and J 1 base, leaving 8 bases between the germline ends. Here the CDR3 DNA reads TGCAGTGCTCTCACCCTTAACTATGGCTACACCTTC. Translated, it gives CSALTLNYGYTF.

V usage is TRBV7-2 and J usage is TRBJ2-3, with a possible D match to TRBD2 (6 bases). CDR3 length: 16 amino acids. V was clipped by 2 bases and J by 4 bases, with 16 bases between them. Germline CDR1 and CDR2: SGHTA and FQGNSA. Here the CDR3 reads CASSLREYSSADTQYF. The CDR3 DNA follows: TGTGCCAGCAGCTTACGGGAGTATTCTAGCGCAGATACGCAGTATTTT.

The V gene is TRBV21-1, the J gene TRBJ1-1; TRBD1 is the table's D call, not checked against the DNA. TRBV21-1 corresponds to a pseudogene. There are 15 residues in the CDR3. The DNA for the CDR3 is TGTGCCAGCAGCAAAGAGGGGACAGGTGACACTGAAGCTTTCTTT. Protein: CASSKEGTGDTEAFF.